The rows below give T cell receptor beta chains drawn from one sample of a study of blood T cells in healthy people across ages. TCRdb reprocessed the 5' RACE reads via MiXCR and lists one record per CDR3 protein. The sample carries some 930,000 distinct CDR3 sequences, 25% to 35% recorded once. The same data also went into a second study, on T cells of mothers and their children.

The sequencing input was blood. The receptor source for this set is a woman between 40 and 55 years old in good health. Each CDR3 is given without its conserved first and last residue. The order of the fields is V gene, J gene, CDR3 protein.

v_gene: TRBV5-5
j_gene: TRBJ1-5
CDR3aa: ASSLVLGLSNQPQH

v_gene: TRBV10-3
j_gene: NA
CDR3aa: ASGWTGGITYEQY

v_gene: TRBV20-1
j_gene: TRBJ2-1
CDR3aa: SAVRLAQAFMYNEQF

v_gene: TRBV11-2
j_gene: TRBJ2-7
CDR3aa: ASSLGPSIYEQY

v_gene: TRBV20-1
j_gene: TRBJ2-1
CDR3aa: SASPLTGNNEQF

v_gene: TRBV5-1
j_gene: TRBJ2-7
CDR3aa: ASSLATSLLRDKDYEQY

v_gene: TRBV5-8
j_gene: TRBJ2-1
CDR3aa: ASSLGKGSPNEQF

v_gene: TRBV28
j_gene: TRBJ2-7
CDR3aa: ASTPVSYEQY

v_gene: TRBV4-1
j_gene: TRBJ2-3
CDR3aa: ASSPGGTVGDTQY

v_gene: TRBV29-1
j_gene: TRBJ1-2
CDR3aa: SVDNVSGYT

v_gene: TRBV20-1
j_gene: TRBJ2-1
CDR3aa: SAWDEEQF

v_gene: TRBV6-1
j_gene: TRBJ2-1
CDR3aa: ASSGNRDRGRDEQF

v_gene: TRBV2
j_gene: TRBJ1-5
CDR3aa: ASSAEGRNQPQH

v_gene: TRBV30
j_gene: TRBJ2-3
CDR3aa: AWGEAGLTQY

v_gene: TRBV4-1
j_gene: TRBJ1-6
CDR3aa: ASSQEAGANSPLH